The 8 T cell receptor beta chains given below trace back to one sample, sequenced in a study of OX40 agonist ivuxolimab in advanced cancers. The assay was immunoSEQ multiplex PCR, and TCRdb's table has in-frame clones only and misses some. This repertoire shows about 19,000 clones, around 78% found once; its top ten account for 25% to 30%. The sample consisted of CD4+ or CD8+ T cells sorted from blood, taken in a trial of the OX40 agonist ivuxolimab. These receptors were taken from an adult with an advanced solid tumor such as melanoma, head and neck, liver or kidney cancer.

The gene calls are TRBV11-3 and TRBJ2-1, with 10 bases fitting TRBD2. Germline CDR1 reads SGHNT; CDR2 reads YENEEA. The ends lost 2 bases at V and 4 bases at J; junction bases unmatched: 2. The CDR3 is made up of 15 amino acids. For the CDR3, the DNA is TGTGCCAGCAGCTTACGAGCGGGAGGGTACAATGAGCAGTTCTTC. Encoded protein: CASSLRAGGYNEQFF.

This chain uses TRBV19 with TRBJ2-1; no reliable D call. The CDR3 extends over 15 amino acids. Germline CDR1 is LNHDA and CDR2 is SQIVND (reference sequence). Trimming pared 5 bases from V and 6 bases from J, leaving 17 bases between. The CDR3 is CASSPFSPPTNEQFF. CDR3 coding DNA: TGTGCCAGTAGTCCCTTCTCACCACCTACCAATGAGCAGTTCTTC.

J is TRBJ1-5 and V is TRBV7-8; D gene ambiguous. This CDR3 is built from 12 residues. CDR1 is SGHVS and CDR2 is FQNEAQ in the germline V gene. Deletions cut 3 bases from V and 0 bases from J, with 0 bases between. In DNA, the CDR3 is TGTGCCAGCAGCTTTAGCAATCAGCCCCAGCATTTT. It specifies CASSFSNQPQHF.

The J gene is TRBJ2-3, the V gene TRBV7-6; maybe TRBD2 (6 bases). CDR3 size: 14 residues. V was pared by 5 bases and J by 5 bases, with 14 bases between. CDR1 is SGHVS and CDR2 is FNYEAQ in the germline V gene. The CDR3: CASSEEGEGDTQYF. CDR3 nucleotide sequence: TGTGCCAGCAGCGAGGAGGGAGAGGGAGATACGCAGTATTTT. The whole variable domain, filled in from reference TRBV7-6 and TRBJ2-3, reads GAGVSQSPRYKVTKRGQDVALRCDPISGHVSLYWYRQALGQGPEFLTYFNYEAQQDKSGLPNDRFSAERPEGSISTLTIQRTEQRDSAMYRCASSEEGEGDTQYFGPGTRLTVL.

The chain uses TRBV4-3 and TRBJ1-4; no definite D call. CDR1 is LGHNA and CDR2 is YSLEER in the germline V gene. CDR3 length: 16 amino acids. Trimming pared 0 bases from V and 0 bases from J, leaving 8 bases between. The CDR3 spells CASSQEGLTTNEKLFF. The CDR3 DNA reads TGCGCCAGCAGCCAAGAAGGCCTCACAACTAATGAAAAACTGTTTTTT.

V usage is TRBV29-1 and J usage is TRBJ2-3; 8 nucleotides agree with TRBD1. The V and J ends lost 6 bases and 5 bases, in that order; junction bases with no gene match: 4. CDR1 and CDR2 (germline): SQVTM, ANQGSEA. The CDR3 covers 12 residues. CDR3: CSVDRAEDTQYF. The CDR3 coding sequence is TGCAGCGTGGACAGGGCCGAAGATACGCAGTATTTT.

The V call is TRBV10-1, the J call TRBJ2-2; 8 bases are shared with TRBD1. The CDR3 sequence is 17 residues long. Germline V CDR1 and CDR2: WNHNN, SYGVQD (reference sequence). V gave up 4 bases and J gave up 0 bases; unmatched junction bases: 7. The CDR3 spells CASSGQKTGANTGELFF. Here the CDR3 DNA reads TGCGCCAGCAGTGGGCAGAAGACAGGGGCGAACACCGGGGAGCTGTTTTTT.

The chain links TRBV7-3 to TRBJ2-1, with TRBD2 matching 12 bases. The germline V gene has CDR1 SGHTA and CDR2 FQGTGA. With V trimmed by 0 bases and J by 7 bases, 1 base remained unmatched. CDR3 length: 15 residues. The CDR3 spells CASSLTLAGGNEQFF. DNA for the CDR3: TGTGCCAGCAGCTTAACTCTAGCGGGAGGGAATGAGCAGTTCTTC.